This passage covers 13 T cell receptor beta chains from one sample sequenced in a study of blood T cell repertoires in COVID-19 (TCRdb year 2020). The library was generated by the immunoSEQ multiplex PCR assay. The table was pulled from immuneACCESS by TCRdb, which kept in-frame rearrangements only. Such tables lose some clones; where checked, under half of the loss comes from unresolved V genes, and the rest has no known cause. Present in this sample are more than 350,000 clones, around 87% of which were seen just once. The ten largest make up 8% to 13% of the sample. Specimen: peripheral blood. The receptors were gathered from a woman in her twenties or thirties with COVID-19, enrolled during active disease.

The chain combines TRBV23-1 with TRBJ2-3; D unclear. TRBV23-1 is an open reading frame whose function is uncertain. Trimming cost V 3 bases and J 1 base, with 11 bases left between them. The CDR3 length is 15 residues. CDR3 protein: CASSHLAEGTDTQYF. The CDR3 coding sequence is TGCGCCAGCAGTCATCTCGCTGAGGGCACAGATACGCAGTATTTT.

The chain combines TRBV28 with TRBJ1-5; D possibly corresponds to TRBD1 (5 bases). The CDR3 is made up of 16 amino acids. Germline values: CDR1 MDHEN, CDR2 SYDVKM. Trimming took 5 bases from V and 2 from J, leaving 16 bases between them. This CDR3 is CASSLNVGLGNQPQHF. The CDR3 DNA is TGTGCCAGCAGTCTTAACGTGGGGCTTGGCAATCAGCCCCAGCATTTT.

The chain employs TRBV5-1 and TRBJ2-7; D is unclear. CDR1 and CDR2 (germline): SGHRS, YFSETQ. The germline V and J ends were trimmed by 2 bases and 4 bases, with 7 bases remaining between them. There are 12 residues in the CDR3. CDR3 in amino acids: CASSFPGYEQYF. CDR3 nucleotide sequence: TGCGCCAGCAGCTTCCCGGGTTACGAGCAGTACTTC. The variable domain in full, completed from reference TRBV5-1 and TRBJ2-7, reads KAGVTQTPRYLIKTRGQQVTLSCSPISGHRSVSWYQQTPGQGLQFLFEYFSETQRNKGNFPGRFSGRQFSNSRSEMNVSTLELGDSALYLCASSFPGYEQYFGPGTRLTVT.

This sequence joins TRBV28 and TRBJ2-7; perhaps TRBD1 as D (6 bases). This CDR3 is 16 amino acids long. Looked up from germline, CDR1 is MDHEN and CDR2 is SYDVKM. V was cut by 6 bases and J by 2 bases, with 20 bases left in between. CDR3 region: CASSPRQVGAAYEQYF. CDR3 nucleotide sequence: TGTGCCAGCAGCCCCCGACAGGTAGGTGCGGCCTACGAGCAGTACTTC.

The chain is built from TRBV5-4 and TRBJ2-7; weak D call: TRBD1 (5 bases). The CDR3 is made up of 15 amino acids. Germline values: CDR1 SGHNT, CDR2 YYREEE (reference sequence). Trimming took off 4 bases at V and 2 bases at J, with 16 bases between the two ends. CDR3 residues: CASSHPTRETYEQYF. CDR3 coding DNA: TGTGCCAGCAGCCACCCCACCAGGGAAACCTACGAGCAGTACTTC.

The rearrangement joins TRBV30 to TRBJ1-6, with a weak D call TRBD1 (6 bases). Germline CDR1 is GTSNPN and CDR2 is SVGIG (reference sequence). V was cut by 6 bases and J by 0 bases, with 21 bases left in between. The CDR3 has 18 amino acids. CDR3 in DNA: TGTGCCTGCAACTTGGCGACAGGCCGGAGCTCCTATAATTCACCCCTCCACTTT. Encoded protein: CACNLATGRSSYNSPLHF.

The V gene is TRBV9, the J gene TRBJ2-2; D not resolved. V lost 3 bases and J lost 2, with 14 bases in between. This CDR3 contains 16 residues. Germline loops: CDR1 SGDLS, CDR2 YYNGEE. The CDR3 nucleotides are TGTGCCAGCAGCGCCCCCAGAGGCCTTAACACCGGGGAGCTGTTTTTT. Its translation: CASSAPRGLNTGELFF. The entire variable domain, with the rest obtained from reference TRBV9 and TRBJ2-2, is as follows: DSGVTQTPKHLITATGQRVTLRCSPRSGDLSVYWYQQSLDQGLQFLIQYYNGEERAKGNILERFSAQQFPDLHSELNLSSLELGDSALYFCASSAPRGLNTGELFFGEGSRLTVL.

The chain carries TRBV11-2 and TRBJ2-1; 12 nucleotides match TRBD2. The length of the CDR3 is 19 residues. J was trimmed by 6 bases and V by 2 bases; bases with no gene match: 14. Germline V gives CDR1 SGHAT, CDR2 FQNNGV. The DNA of the CDR3 is TGTGCCAGCAGCTTATATGGATGGCTAGCGGGAGGGACGAGCAATGAGCAGTTCTTC. Residues: CASSLYGWLAGGTSNEQFF.

The chain links TRBV13 to TRBJ2-7; TRBD1 might be the D (5 bases). This CDR3 region has 14 residues. The V gene's germline CDR1 is PRHDT and CDR2 FYEKMQ (reference sequence). The germline V and J ends were trimmed by 5 bases and 0 bases, with 11 bases remaining between them. This CDR3 reads CASSRRASSYEQYF. Here the CDR3 DNA reads TGTGCCAGCAGCCGCAGGGCGAGCTCCTACGAGCAGTACTTC.

The V and J genes are TRBV2 and TRBJ1-3, with D possibly matching TRBD1 (5 bases). The V and J ends lost 6 bases and 0 bases respectively, with 12 bases between them. The CDR3 covers 15 residues. Germline assignment: CDR1 SNHLY and CDR2 FYNNEI. Written as DNA, the CDR3 is TGTGCCAGCAGCCGGACATTCGCCTCTGGAAACACCATATATTTT. Translated, it gives CASSRTFASGNTIYF.

This sequence joins TRBV12-5 and TRBJ1-1; possible D gene TRBD1, 6 bases. CDR3 size: 13 residues. Looked up from germline, CDR1 is LGHNT and CDR2 is FRNRAP. V was cut by 1 base and J by 6 bases, with 9 bases left in between. The CDR3 spells CASGLGQASEAFF. The CDR3 DNA sequence: TGTGCTAGTGGTTTGGGACAGGCGTCTGAAGCTTTCTTT. Combining the CDR3 with reference TRBV12-5 and TRBJ1-1 gives the whole variable domain DARVTQTPRHKVTEMGQEVTMRCQPILGHNTVFWYRQTMMQGLELLAYFRNRAPLDDSGMPKDRFSAEMPDATLATLKIQPSEPRDSAVYFCASGLGQASEAFFGQGTRLTVV.

The chain combines TRBV29-1 with TRBJ2-5; a weak D match, TRBD2 (5 bases). This CDR3 has 11 residues. Germline V CDR1 and CDR2: SQVTM, ANQGSEA. Here the CDR3 DNA reads TGCTCGACGGGGAACCAAGAGACCCAGTACTTC. This codes for CSTGNQETQYF. The complete variable domain, with remaining parts taken from reference TRBV29-1 and TRBJ2-5, reads SAVISQKPSRDICQRGTSLTIQCQVDSQVTMMFWYRQQPGQSLTLIATANQGSEATYESGFVIDKFPISRPNLTFSTLTVSNMSPEDSSIYLCSTGNQETQYFGPGTRLLVL.

The chain couples TRBV2 to TRBJ2-3; D is perhaps TRBD2 (6 bases). Germline V gene data show CDR1 as SNHLY and CDR2 as FYNNEI. CDR3 length: 15 residues. V lost 2 bases and J lost 3, with 12 bases in between. The CDR3 sequence is CASSEIGSRTDTQYF. The CDR3 coding sequence is TGTGCCAGCAGTGAAATCGGGAGTAGGACAGATACGCAGTATTTT.